The 11 T cell receptor beta chains in this list originate from one sample, sequenced in a study of control samples from healthy donors and cancer patients. Sequencing was performed with immunoSEQ multiplex PCR; in TCRdb, only in-frame clones are kept and a portion is missing. In the table there are some 250,000 clones, more than 65% of which are singletons. The specimen sequenced was PBMCs. The receptors here all came from a woman aged 55-70 years with lung cancer.

The chain uses TRBV7-9 and TRBJ2-7; D not certain. The V gene's germline CDR1 is SEHNR and CDR2 FQNEAQ (reference sequence). The CDR3 contains 12 residues. The V gene lost 1 base and the J gene lost 6 bases, with 7 bases spanning the gap. CDR3 amino acids: CASSLEWFEQYF. In nucleotides, the CDR3 is TGTGCCAGCAGCTTAGAATGGTTCGAGCAGTACTTC.

This chain connects TRBV19 to TRBJ2-1, with TRBD1 matching 9 bases. Germline values: CDR1 LNHDA, CDR2 SQIVND (reference sequence). The CDR3 has 16 residues. With 7 bases clipped from V and 3 bases from J, the junction kept 10 bases outside the gene matches. As DNA, the CDR3 is TGTGCCAGTAACTCCCCGCCGGGACAGGGCTACAATGAGCAGTTCTTC. As protein: CASNSPPGQGYNEQFF.

The J gene is TRBJ2-7, the V gene TRBV15, with D possibly TRBD2 on 5 matching bases. Germline V gene sequence: CDR1 LNHNV, CDR2 YYDKDF (reference sequence). There are 15 residues in the CDR3. Trimming removed 0 bases at V and 2 bases at J, with 11 bases between. The CDR3 loop is CATSRDVGSPYEQYF. The CDR3 bases are TGTGCCACCAGCAGAGATGTAGGGAGTCCCTACGAGCAGTACTTC.

This rearrangement joins TRBV27 to TRBJ1-1, with D possibly TRBD1 on 5 matching bases. Between the trimmed V and J ends, which lost 2 bases and 5 bases, there was a span of 30 bases. CDR1 and CDR2 from the germline V gene are MNHEY and SMNVEV (reference sequence). The CDR3 is made up of 20 amino acids. CDR3 protein: CASSLDGPLANTKWGTEAFF. The CDR3, as DNA: TGTGCCAGCAGTTTAGACGGCCCGCTGGCGAACACCAAATGGGGGACTGAAGCTTTCTTT.

The gene calls are TRBV7-6 and TRBJ1-6; 9 bases are a match to TRBD1. V shed 1 base and J 2 bases; nucleotides not matched to a gene: 3. Germline values: CDR1 SGHVS, CDR2 FNYEAQ. This CDR3 spans 17 amino acids. CDR3 nucleotide sequence: TGTGCCAGCAGCTTAGAAGGACAGGGGCCCTATAATTCACCCCTCCACTTT. It is translated as CASSLEGQGPYNSPLHF.

This chain links TRBV6-5 with TRBJ1-5; 7 bases agree with TRBD1. The CDR3 is 16 residues long. The V and J ends lost 2 bases and 1 base, in that order; junction bases with no gene match: 5. In germline, CDR1 is MNHEY, CDR2 SVGAGI. For the CDR3, the DNA is TGTGCCAGCAGTTACGCCTCAGGGGGGAGCAATCAGCCCCAGCATTTT. Amino acids: CASSYASGGSNQPQHF.

This clone has only one observation. This chain uses TRBV3-1 (or the pseudogene TRBV3-2) with TRBJ1-5; possible D gene TRBD1, 5 bases. The CDR3 is 16 amino acids. The germline V gene encodes CDR1 LGHDT and CDR2 YNNKEL (reference sequence). Deletions cut 2 bases from V and 3 bases from J, with 14 bases between. The chain's CDR3 is CASSQSTTGSNQPQHF. The CDR3 DNA reads as TGTGCCAGCAGCCAATCAACAACAGGTTCCAATCAGCCCCAGCATTTT.

V is TRBV30 and J is TRBJ2-2, with D unresolved. CDR1 and CDR2 (germline): GTSNPN, SVGIG (reference sequence). The CDR3 covers 13 residues. The V gene lost 4 bases and the J gene lost 1 base, with 7 bases spanning the gap. The CDR3 nucleotides read TGTGCCTGGACATGGCAGAACACCGGGGAGCTGTTTTTT. Encoded protein: CAWTWQNTGELFF.

The genes are TRBV6-2 or TRBV6-3 and TRBJ1-5; D gene unclear. Trimming left V 5 bases short and J 5 bases short, with 13 bases between. The germline CDR1 and CDR2 sequences are MNHEY and SVGEGT. The CDR3 consists of 14 residues. CDR3 sequence reads: CASSPTLADQPQHF. The CDR3 DNA sequence: TGTGCCAGCAGTCCAACGTTGGCAGATCAGCCCCAGCATTTT.

This chain uses TRBV18 with TRBJ2-5; a possible D gene is TRBD2 (7 bases). CDR1 is KGHSH and CDR2 is LQKENI in the germline V gene. V was trimmed by 1 base and J by 5 bases, leaving 8 bases between them. The CDR3 length is 13 residues. The DNA for the CDR3 is TGTGCCAGCTCACCACGGGGGGGCGAGACCCAGTACTTC. Encoded protein: CASSPRGGETQYF.

The chain carries TRBV6-6 and TRBJ2-1; D ambiguous. V was clipped by 8 bases and J by 7 bases, with 6 bases between them. CDR1 and CDR2 from the germline V gene are MNHNY and SVGAGI (reference sequence). The CDR3 contains 10 residues. The CDR3 DNA reads as TGTGCCAGCGGCCTTAATGAGCAGTTCTTC. Its translation is CASGLNEQFF.